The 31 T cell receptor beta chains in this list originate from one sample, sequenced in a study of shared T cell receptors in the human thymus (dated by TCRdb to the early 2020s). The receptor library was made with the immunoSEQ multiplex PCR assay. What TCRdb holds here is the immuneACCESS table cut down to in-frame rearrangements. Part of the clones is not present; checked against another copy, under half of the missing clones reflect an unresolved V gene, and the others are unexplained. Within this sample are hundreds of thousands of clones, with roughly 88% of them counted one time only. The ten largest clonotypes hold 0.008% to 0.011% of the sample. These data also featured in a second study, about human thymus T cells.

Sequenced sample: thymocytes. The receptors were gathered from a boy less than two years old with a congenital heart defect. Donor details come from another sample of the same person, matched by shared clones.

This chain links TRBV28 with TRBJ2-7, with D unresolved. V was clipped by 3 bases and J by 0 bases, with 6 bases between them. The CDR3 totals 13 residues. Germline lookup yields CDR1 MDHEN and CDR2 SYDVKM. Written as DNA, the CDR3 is TGTGCCAGCAGTTTTATATACTCCTACGAGCAGTACTTC. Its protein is CASSFIYSYEQYF.

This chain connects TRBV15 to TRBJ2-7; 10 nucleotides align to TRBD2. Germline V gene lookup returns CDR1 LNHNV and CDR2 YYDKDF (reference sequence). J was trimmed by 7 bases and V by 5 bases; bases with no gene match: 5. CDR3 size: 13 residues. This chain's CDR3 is CATSGRLAGEQYF. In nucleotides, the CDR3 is TGTGCCACCAGCGGTCGACTAGCGGGTGAGCAGTACTTC.

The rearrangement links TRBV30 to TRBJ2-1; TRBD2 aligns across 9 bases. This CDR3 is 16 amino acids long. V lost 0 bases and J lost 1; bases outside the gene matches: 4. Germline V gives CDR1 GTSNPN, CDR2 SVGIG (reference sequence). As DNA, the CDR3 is TGTGCCTGGAGTGTCTTAAGCGGGAGGTCCTACAATGAGCAGTTCTTC. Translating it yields CAWSVLSGRSYNEQFF. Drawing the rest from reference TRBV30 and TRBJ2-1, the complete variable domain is SQTIHQWPATLVQPVGSPLSLECTVEGTSNPNLYWYRQAAGRGLQLLFYSVGIGQISSEVPQNLSASRPQDRQFILSSKKLLLSDSGFYLCAWSVLSGRSYNEQFFGPGTRLTVL.

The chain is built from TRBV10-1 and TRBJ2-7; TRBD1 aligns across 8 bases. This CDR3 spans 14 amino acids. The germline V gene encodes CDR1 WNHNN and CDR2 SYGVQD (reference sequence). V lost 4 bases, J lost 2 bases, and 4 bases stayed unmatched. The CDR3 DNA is TGCGCCAGCAGTGTGGACAGGGCAACCTACGAGCAGTACTTC. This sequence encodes CASSVDRATYEQYF.

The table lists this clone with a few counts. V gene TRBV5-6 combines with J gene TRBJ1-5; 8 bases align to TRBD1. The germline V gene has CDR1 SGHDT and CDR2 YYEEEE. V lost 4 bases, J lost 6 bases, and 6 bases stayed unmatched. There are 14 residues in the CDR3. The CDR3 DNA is TGTGCCAGCAGCCGGCAGGGGGCACGTCAGCCCCAGCATTTT. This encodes CASSRQGARQPQHF.

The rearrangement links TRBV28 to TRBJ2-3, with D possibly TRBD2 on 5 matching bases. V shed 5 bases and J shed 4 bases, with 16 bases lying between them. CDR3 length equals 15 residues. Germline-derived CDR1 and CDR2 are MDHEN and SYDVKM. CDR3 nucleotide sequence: TGTGCCAGCAGTGGTAGCGAACAAAGGGCAGATACGCAGTATTTT. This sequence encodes CASSGSEQRADTQYF.

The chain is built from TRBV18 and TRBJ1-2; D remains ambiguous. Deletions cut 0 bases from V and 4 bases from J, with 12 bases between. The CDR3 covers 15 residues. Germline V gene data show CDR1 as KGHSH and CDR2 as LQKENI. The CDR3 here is CASSPPVQTLYGYTF. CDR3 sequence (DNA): TGTGCCAGCTCACCACCGGTACAGACCCTCTATGGCTACACCTTC.

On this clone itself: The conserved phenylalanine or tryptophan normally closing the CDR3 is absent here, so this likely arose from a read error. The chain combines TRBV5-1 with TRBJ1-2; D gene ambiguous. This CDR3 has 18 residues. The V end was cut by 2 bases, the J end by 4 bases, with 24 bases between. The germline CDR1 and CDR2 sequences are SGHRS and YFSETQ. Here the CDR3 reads CASSFKVLEGGRSYGYTL. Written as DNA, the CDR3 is TGCGCCAGCAGCTTCAAGGTGCTCGAGGGCGGGAGATCCTATGGCTACACCCTC.

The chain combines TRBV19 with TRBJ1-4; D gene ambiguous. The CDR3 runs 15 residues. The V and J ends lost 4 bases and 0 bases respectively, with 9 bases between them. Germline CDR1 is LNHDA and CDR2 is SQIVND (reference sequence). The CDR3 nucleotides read TGTGCCAGTAGTACCAAACAGTCAACTAATGAAAAACTGTTTTTT. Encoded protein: CASSTKQSTNEKLFF.

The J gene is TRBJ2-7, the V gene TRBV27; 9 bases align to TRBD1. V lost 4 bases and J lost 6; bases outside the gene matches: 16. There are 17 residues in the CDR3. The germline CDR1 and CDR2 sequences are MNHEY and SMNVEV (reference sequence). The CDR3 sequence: CASSWRSGRDRVSEQYF. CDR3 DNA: TGTGCCAGCAGTTGGCGGTCCGGGCGGGACAGGGTAAGCGAGCAGTACTTC.

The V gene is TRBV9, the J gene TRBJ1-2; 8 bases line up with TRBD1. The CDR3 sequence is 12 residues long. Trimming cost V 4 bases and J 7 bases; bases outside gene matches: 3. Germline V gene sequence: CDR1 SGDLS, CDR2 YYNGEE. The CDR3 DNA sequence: TGTGCCAGCAGCCCCGACAGGGGTGGCTACACCTTC. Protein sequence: CASSPDRGGYTF. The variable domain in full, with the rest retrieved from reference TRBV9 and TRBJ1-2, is DSGVTQTPKHLITATGQRVTLRCSPRSGDLSVYWYQQSLDQGLQFLIQYYNGEERAKGNILERFSAQQFPDLHSELNLSSLELGDSALYFCASSPDRGGYTFGSGTRLTVV.

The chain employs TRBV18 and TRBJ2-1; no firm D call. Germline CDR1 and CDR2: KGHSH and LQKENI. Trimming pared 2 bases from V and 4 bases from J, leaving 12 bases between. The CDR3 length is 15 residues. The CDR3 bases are TGTGCCAGCTCACCATCGTACCCGCGGTACAATGAGCAGTTCTTC. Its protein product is CASSPSYPRYNEQFF.

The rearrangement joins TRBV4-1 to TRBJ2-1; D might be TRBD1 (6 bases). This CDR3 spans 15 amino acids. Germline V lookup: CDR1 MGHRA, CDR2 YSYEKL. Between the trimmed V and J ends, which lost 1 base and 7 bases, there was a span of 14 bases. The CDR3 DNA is TGCGCCAGCAGCCAAGGAGGGGGTATTGGGAATGAGCAGTTCTTC. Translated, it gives CASSQGGGIGNEQFF.

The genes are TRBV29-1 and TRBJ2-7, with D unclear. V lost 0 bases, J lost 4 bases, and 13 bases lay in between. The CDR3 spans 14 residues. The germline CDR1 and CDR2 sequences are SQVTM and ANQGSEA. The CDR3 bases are TGCAGCGTTGAAGATCAGGCCAGCCCTTACGAGCAGTACTTC. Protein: CSVEDQASPYEQYF.

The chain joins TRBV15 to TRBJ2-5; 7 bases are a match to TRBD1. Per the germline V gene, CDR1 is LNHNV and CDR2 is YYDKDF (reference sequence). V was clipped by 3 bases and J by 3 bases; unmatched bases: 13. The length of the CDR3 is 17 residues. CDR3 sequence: CATSRRVGGRVKETQYF. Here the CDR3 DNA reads TGTGCCACCAGCAGGCGGGTAGGGGGCCGAGTAAAAGAGACCCAGTACTTC.

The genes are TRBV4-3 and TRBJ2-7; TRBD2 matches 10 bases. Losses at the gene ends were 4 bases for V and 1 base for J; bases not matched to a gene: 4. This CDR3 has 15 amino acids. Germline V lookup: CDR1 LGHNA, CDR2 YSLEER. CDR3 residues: CASSPLAGASYEQYF. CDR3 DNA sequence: TGCGCCAGCAGCCCCCTAGCGGGAGCTTCCTACGAGCAGTACTTC.

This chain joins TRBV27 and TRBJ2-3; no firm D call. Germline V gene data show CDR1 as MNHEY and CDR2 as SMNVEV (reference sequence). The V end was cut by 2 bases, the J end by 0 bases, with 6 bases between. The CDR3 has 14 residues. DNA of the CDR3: TGTGCCAGCAGTTTACTATCTAGCACAGATACGCAGTATTTT. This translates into CASSLLSSTDTQYF.

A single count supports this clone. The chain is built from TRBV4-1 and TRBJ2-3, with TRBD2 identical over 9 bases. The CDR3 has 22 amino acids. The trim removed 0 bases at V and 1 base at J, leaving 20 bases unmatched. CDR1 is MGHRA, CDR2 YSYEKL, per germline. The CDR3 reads CASSQDGAGGPRRVTGTDTQYF. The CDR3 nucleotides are TGCGCCAGCAGCCAAGATGGGGCGGGAGGGCCGCGGAGGGTAACGGGCACAGATACGCAGTATTTT.

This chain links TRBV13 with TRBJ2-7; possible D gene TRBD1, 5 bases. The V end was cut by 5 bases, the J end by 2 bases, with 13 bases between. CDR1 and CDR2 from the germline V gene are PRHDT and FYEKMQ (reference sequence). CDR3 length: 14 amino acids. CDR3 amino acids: CASSQGQGTYEQYF. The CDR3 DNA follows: TGTGCCAGCAGCCAAGGACAAGGAACCTACGAGCAGTACTTC.

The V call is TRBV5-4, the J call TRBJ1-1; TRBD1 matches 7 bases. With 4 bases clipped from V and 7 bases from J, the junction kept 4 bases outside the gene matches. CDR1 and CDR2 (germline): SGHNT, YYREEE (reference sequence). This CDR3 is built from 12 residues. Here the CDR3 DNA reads TGTGCCAGCAGCGCCGGGACAGATGAAGCTTTCTTT. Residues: CASSAGTDEAFF.

The CDR3 sequence: CAWSVGQRGYHEQYF. The CDR3 DNA is TGTGCCTGGAGTGTTGGCCAGCGGGGCTATCACGAGCAGTACTTC. The V call is TRBV30, the J call TRBJ2-7; 7 bases agree with TRBD2. The trim removed 0 bases at V and 5 bases at J, leaving 10 bases unmatched. CDR3 size: 15 residues. CDR1 and CDR2 (germline): GTSNPN, SVGIG (reference sequence).

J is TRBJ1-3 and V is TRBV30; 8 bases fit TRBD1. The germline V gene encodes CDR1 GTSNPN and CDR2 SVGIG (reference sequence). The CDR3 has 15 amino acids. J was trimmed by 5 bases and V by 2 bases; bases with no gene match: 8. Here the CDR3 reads CAWSWEQGVRNTIYF. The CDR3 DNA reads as TGTGCCTGGAGTTGGGAACAGGGGGTGCGAAACACCATATATTTT.

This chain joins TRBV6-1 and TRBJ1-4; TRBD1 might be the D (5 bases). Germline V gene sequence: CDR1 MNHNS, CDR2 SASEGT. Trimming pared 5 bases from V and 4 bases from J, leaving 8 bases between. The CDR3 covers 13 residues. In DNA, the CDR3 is TGTGCCAGCAGTCTGGACAATAATGAAAAACTGTTTTTT. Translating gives CASSLDNNEKLFF.

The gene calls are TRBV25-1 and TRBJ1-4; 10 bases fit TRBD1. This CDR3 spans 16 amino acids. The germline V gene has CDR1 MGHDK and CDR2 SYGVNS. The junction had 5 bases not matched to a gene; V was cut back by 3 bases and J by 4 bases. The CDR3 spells CASSDGGQGYNEKLFF. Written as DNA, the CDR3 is TGTGCCAGCAGTGATGGGGGACAGGGGTATAATGAAAAACTGTTTTTT.

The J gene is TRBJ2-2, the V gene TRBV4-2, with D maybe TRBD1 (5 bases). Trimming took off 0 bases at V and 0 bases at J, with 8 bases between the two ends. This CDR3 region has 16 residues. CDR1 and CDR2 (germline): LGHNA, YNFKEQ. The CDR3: CASSQDTGPNTGELFF. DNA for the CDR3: TGTGCCAGCAGCCAAGACACAGGACCGAACACCGGGGAGCTGTTTTTT.

CDR3 loop: CASRGGSVQGANQPQHF. CDR3 DNA: TGTGCCAGCAGGGGAGGTTCGGTCCAGGGCGCCAATCAGCCCCAGCATTTT. The chain recombines TRBV2 with TRBJ1-5, with D possibly being TRBD1 (5 bases). The CDR3 loop spans 17 amino acids. The V end was cut by 6 bases, the J end by 3 bases, with 21 bases between. Germline assignment: CDR1 SNHLY and CDR2 FYNNEI.

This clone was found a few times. CDR3 amino acids: CASSQDGGRVSHYEQYF. As DNA, the CDR3 is TGCGCCAGCAGCCAAGACGGCGGCAGGGTCAGCCACTACGAGCAGTACTTC. V is TRBV4-3 and J is TRBJ2-7, with D perhaps matching TRBD1 (5 bases). Germline V lookup: CDR1 LGHNA, CDR2 YSLEER. This CDR3 is built from 17 residues. The ends were cut back, 0 bases at V and 3 bases at J, with 18 bases in the middle.

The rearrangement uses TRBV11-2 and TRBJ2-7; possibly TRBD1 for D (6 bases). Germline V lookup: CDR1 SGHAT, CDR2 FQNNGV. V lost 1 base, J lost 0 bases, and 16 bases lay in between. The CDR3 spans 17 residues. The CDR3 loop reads CASSLVFGGPPSYEQYF. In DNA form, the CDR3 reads TGTGCCAGCAGCTTAGTCTTTGGGGGCCCTCCCTCCTACGAGCAGTACTTC.

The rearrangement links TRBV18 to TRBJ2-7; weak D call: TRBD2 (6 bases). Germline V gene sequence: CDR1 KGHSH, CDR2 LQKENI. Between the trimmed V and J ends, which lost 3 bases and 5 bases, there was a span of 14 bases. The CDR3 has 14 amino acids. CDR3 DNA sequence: TGTGCCAGCTCACCCCAACCAACTAGCCACGAGCAGTACTTC. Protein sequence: CASSPQPTSHEQYF.

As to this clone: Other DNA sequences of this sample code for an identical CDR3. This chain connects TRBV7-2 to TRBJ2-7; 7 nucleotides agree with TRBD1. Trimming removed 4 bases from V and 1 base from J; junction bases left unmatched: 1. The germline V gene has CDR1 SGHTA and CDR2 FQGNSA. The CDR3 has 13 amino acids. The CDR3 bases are TGTGCCAGCAGCTCCAGGGGGTCCTACGAGCAGTACTTC. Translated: CASSSRGSYEQYF.

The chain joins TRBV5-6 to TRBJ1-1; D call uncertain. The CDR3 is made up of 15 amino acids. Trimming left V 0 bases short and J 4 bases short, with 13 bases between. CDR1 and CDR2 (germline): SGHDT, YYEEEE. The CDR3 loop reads CASSLAVRKSTEAFF. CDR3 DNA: TGTGCCAGCAGCTTGGCGGTCAGGAAGAGCACTGAAGCTTTCTTT.